The present entry profiles one T cell receptor beta chain with its context. Its recognized antigen is unknown. Per-nucleotide qualities are absent, and no much larger clonotype sits a single base away. TCR CDR3 regions were amplified from genomic DNA by multiplex PCR using the deep immunoSEQ assay. Genomic DNA extracted from each cell subset was distributed evenly over all wells of several immunoSEQ 96-well plates, and each plate served as one replicate. For sorted subsets, each replicate PCR was loaded with around 200 ng genomic DNA, equivalent to 25,000 to 35,000 T cell genomes. The purified libraries were quantified using a Qubit 3.0 fluorometer, sized with a Bioanalyzer 2100, and then quantified again using the KAPA Library Quantification kit. Each immunoSEQ 96-well plate was sequenced on its own single-read 150-cycle Illumina NextSeq 550 flow cell. The published analysis was carried out like this. Because the immunoSEQ output held only junctional sequences and lacked quality scores, the filtering could not match the filtering applied to full-length reads. Sequences were annotated with PyIR, a Python wrapper for IgBLAST v1.9, and V/J genes and CDR3 were assigned using IMGT germline references. Reads were filtered out if the reads had weak V/J assignments (E-value above 1e-6), no CDR3, stop codons, out-of-frame junctions, or ambiguous translated residues. V3J clonotypes were defined by identical inferred V gene, J gene, and CDR3 amino acid sequence. Percentage overlap between repertoires was computed as shared unique clonotypes divided by the size of the smaller repertoire. Repertoire richness was assessed with RTK rarefaction, the Chao1 estimator, and Recon v2.1 estimates of unobserved clonotypes. Generation probabilities were computed with OLGA for all TCRbeta clonotypes obtained by the gDNA method from several donors. TCRdb carries this immuneACCESS record with in-frame sequences only. Its versions omit some clonotypes, under half of them owing to an unresolved V gene in the studies checked, with the rest unexplained. That table gives V, J and clone size, and the DNA gave D and trimming. The sample table records under 650,000 clones; 90% to 97% of these occur just once. The ten most abundant clones make up 0.06% of the sample.

Healthy HIV-negative adults with no recently reported acute infections or vaccinations were included as donors. Every donor was a Caucasian adult living in Nashville, Tennessee, USA. CD4+ T cells were enriched by magnetic negative selection, after which naive cells were positively selected on CD45RA and the negative fraction was taken as the memory subset. After blood collection by leukapheresis, PBMCs were isolated using Ficoll-Histopaque density gradient centrifugation and then cryopreserved in the vapor phase of liquid nitrogen. Purity and quantity of every magnetically sorted T cell population were checked by analytical flow cytometry. Each sorted fraction had its genomic DNA isolated and then quantified by UV absorbance on a Nanodrop 2000c. This entry comes from a study of shared clonotypes between healthy human individuals (dated by TCRdb to about 2020). Broadly, across the study: Two women and three men aged 18 to 49 years were included in the cohort. Per donor, three plates each were used for CD4 naive and CD4 memory, two for CD8 naive, and one for CD8 memory. To estimate repertoire size and how much clonotypes are shared between individuals, the study performed deep sequencing of blood TCR repertoires from five healthy adults. To increase sequencing depth and limit assay-specific biases, different laboratories used diverse techniques to prepare libraries and sequence TCR repertoires. Per donor, leukapheresis produced somewhere between about 0.9 and 9.5 billion PBMCs.

CDR1 MDHEN and CDR2 SYDVKM were looked up in the germline V gene. From the cysteine through the phenylalanine, the CDR3 covers 14 amino acids. Only the CDR3 portion is preserved as DNA: 42 bases, with reading frame beginning at the first base. Compared with germline, V lacks 1 base and J lacks 6 bases; bases without a gene match: 6. Study-level results and caveats: Rarefaction of sorted-subset datasets indicated incomplete sequencing despite the large sequencing depth. Sampling was limited to blood, and TCR repertoires in tissue likely differ from TCR repertoires in blood. Pairwise subsampling indicated that sequencing depth was expected to affect the degree of clonotype sharing among donors. Naive subsets generally had larger estimated clonotype richness than memory subsets. When several donors were compared, the shared fraction of clonotypes was around 5% for naive CD4, 3.5% for naive CD8, 2% to 2.5% for memory CD4, and around 0.4% for memory CD8. Because the study included only a small number of donors, the genetic and exposure-history diversity represented was limited. Higher generation probabilities were observed for clonotypes shared by all four sorted-subset donors than for non-shared clonotypes.

This chain is built from TRBV28 and TRBJ2-7; TRBD1 aligns with 7 central bases. Sequencing was done on a sample of naive CD4+ T cells sorted from blood. This sample's cell subset or site label indicates: CD45RA+ positively selected. The TCR originated in a woman aged 25-40 years in good health. The DNA reads as follows: TGTGCCAGCAGTTTATTTCCGGGACAGTCCGAGCAGTACTTC. This translates into CASSLFPGQSEQYF.